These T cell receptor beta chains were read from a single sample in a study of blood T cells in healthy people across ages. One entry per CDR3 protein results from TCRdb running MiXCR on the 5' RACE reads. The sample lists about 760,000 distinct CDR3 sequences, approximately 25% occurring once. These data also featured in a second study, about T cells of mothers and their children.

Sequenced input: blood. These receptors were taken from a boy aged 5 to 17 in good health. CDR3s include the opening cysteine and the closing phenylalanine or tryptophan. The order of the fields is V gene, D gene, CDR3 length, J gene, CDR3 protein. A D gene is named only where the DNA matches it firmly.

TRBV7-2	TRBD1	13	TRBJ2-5	CASSPGQKETQYF
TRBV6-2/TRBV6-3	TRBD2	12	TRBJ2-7	CASGRTSGEQYF
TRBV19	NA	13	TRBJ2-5	CASSISGTGTQYF
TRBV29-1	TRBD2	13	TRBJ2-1	CSGTLAEYNEQFF
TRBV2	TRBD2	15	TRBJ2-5	CASSGQAGDLETQYF
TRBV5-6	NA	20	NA	CASSFKGRDSTAQRANEQFF
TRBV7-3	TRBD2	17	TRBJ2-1	CASSLTGRGLVSDEQFF
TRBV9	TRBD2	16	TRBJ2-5	CASSVSGTSVVWEQYF
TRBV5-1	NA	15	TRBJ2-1	CASSTPESSYNEQFF
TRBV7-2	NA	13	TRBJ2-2	CASTVSITGELFF
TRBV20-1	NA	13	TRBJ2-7	CSAHTPSSDEQYF
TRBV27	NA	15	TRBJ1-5	CASSFLDKYHQPQHF
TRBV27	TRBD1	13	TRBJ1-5	CASSHRGLQPQHF
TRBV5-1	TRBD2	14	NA	CASSLGSGSQEQYF
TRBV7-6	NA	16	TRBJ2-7	CASSLGRGQGPYEQYF
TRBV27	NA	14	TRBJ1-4	CASSGGPRGEKLFF
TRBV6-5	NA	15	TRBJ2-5	CASSYSFARGETQYF
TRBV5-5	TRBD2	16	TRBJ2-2	CASSWGSGRNTGELFF
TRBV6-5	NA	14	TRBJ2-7	CASSYFPIPGEQYF
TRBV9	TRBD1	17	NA	CASSPHPGQLFSYEQYF
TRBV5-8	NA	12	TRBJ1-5	CASSFHNQPQHF
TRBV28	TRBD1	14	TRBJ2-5	CASSFRQGIETQYF
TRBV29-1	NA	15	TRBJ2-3	CSAPAAGGPPDTQYF
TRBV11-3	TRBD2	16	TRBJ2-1	CASSLSGGLNANEQFF
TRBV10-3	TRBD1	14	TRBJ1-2	CAISARDSNYGYTF
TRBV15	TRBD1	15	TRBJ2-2	CATKSFRQGTGELFF
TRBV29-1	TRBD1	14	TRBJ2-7	CSVEGTGRPYEQYF